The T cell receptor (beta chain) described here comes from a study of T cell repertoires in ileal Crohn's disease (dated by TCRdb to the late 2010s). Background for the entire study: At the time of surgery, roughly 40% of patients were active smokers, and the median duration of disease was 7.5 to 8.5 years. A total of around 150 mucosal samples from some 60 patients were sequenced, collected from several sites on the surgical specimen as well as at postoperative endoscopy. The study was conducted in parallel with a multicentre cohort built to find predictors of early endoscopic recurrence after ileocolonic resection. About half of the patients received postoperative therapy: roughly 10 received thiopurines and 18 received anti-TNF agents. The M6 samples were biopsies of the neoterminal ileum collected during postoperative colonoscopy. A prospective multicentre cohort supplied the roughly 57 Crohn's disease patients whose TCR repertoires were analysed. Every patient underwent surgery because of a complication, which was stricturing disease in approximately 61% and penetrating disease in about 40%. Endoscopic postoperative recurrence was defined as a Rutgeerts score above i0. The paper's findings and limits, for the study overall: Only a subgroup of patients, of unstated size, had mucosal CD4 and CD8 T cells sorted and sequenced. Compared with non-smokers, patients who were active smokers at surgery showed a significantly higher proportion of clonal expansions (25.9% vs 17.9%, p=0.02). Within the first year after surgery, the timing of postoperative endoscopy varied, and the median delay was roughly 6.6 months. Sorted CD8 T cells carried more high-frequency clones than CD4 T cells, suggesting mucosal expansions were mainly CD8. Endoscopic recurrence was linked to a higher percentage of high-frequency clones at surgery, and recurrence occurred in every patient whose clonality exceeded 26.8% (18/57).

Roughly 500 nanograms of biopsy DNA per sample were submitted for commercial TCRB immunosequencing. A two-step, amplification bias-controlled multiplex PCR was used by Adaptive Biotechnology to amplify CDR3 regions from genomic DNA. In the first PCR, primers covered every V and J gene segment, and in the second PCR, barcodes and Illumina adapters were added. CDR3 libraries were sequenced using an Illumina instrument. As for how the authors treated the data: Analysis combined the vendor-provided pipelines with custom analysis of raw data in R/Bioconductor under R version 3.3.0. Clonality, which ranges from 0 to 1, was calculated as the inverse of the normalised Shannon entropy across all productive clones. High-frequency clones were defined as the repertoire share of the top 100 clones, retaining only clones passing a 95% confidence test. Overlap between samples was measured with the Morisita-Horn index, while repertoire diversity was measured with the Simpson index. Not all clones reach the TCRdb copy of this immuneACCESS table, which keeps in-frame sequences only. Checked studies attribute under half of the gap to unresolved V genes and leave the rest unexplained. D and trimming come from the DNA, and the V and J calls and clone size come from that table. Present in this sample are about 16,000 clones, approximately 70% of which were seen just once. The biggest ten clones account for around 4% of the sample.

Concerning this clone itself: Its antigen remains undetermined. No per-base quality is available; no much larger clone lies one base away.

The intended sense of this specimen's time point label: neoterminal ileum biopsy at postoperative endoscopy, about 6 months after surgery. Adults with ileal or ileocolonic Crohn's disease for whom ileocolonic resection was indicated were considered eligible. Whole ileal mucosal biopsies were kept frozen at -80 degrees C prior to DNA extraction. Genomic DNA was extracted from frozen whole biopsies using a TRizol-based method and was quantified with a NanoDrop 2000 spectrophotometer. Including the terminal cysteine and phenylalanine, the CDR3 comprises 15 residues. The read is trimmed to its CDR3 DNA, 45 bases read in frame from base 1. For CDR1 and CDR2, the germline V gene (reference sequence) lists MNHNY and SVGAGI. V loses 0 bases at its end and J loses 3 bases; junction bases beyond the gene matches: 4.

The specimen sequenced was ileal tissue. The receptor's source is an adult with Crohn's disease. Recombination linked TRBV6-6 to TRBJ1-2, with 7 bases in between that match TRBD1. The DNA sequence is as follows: TGTGCCAGCAGTTACTCCTCCCAGGGGGACTATGGCTACACCTTC. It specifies CASSYSSQGDYGYTF.